This TCR beta chain was sequenced for a study of OX40 agonist ivuxolimab in advanced cancers. Profiled with immunoSEQ multiplex PCR; TCRdb holds only in-frame clones, not every one. Of under 80,000 clones listed, over 85% are singletons. This TCR was recovered from an adult with an advanced solid tumor such as melanoma, head and neck, liver or kidney cancer. This specimen was CD4+ or CD8+ T cells sorted from blood, taken in a trial of the OX40 agonist ivuxolimab.

The CDR3 is CASSLEAGESSPLHF. CDR3 nucleotides: TGCGCCAGCAGCTTGGAGGCAGGGGAAAGTTCACCCCTCCACTTT. V gene TRBV5-1 combines with J gene TRBJ1-6; D may be TRBD1 (6 bases). The CDR3 contains 15 residues. The V gene's germline CDR1 is SGHRS and CDR2 YFSETQ. The ends were cut back, 0 bases at V and 9 bases at J, with 13 bases in the middle.